This paragraph reports one T cell receptor beta chain. The antigen this receptor binds is unknown. No per-base quality is available; no much larger clone lies one base away. This specimen belongs to a study of cytomegalovirus exposure and HLA in healthy donors (dated by TCRdb to about 2017). Regarding the study in general: An earlier analysis of 587 of the donors reported 276 Gb of sequence data and approximately 120 million unique TCR beta sequences obtained from around 190 million T cells. A later genetic analysis took genome-wide SNP genotypes for about 55% of the 666 donors and used that subset as a discovery cohort. Among the approximately 400 genotyped donors, more than 70% belonged to the genetic ancestry cluster associated with self-reported Caucasian donors. The later analysis used no new phenotypic data to find candidate immune exposures, relying instead on TCR beta sequences and their occurrence across donors. Every discovery cohort repertoire had been produced on one sequencing platform. Roughly five DR-DQ haplotypes were handled as single units for association and clustering, since linkage in the cohort was strong. A later analysis re-examined previously published TCR beta repertoires from several hundred donors and added high-resolution HLA genotyping to investigate patterns of TCR occurrence. The study profiled the T cell repertoires of under 700 subjects by immunosequencing and related them to cytomegalovirus serostatus. Typing coverage varied by locus: roughly 629-640 donors for A, B, C, DRB1 and DQB1; approximately 560 for DQA1; about 590 for DPA1; approximately 470 for DPB1. To decide whether each TCR beta V gene segment behaved as functional or pseudogenic, an earlier analysis of 587 of the donors relied on high-throughput TCR beta sequencing. Alongside the repertoire data, information on donor age, sex, ethnicity and CMV serostatus was compiled. Among some 410 genotyped donors of the cohort, an average of approximately 200,000 unique TCR beta nucleotide sequences was sequenced per donor, of which about 18% were non-productive. In addition to the first cohort of about 650 subjects, a separate validation cohort of some 120 different subjects was used. Both class I and class II loci were covered by HLA typing, at four-digit resolution. The study aimed to test whether cataloging public T cell receptors could reveal signatures of past pathogen exposure. An early release that covered around 590 HLA-typed donors contained approximately 300 gigabases of sequencing data and around 80 million unique TCR sequences. To predict cytomegalovirus infection status, the study brought together high-throughput TCR immunosequencing, statistical association of individual TCRs with disease status, and machine learning. Overall results and qualifications from the work: In a later analysis, HLA-associated TCR beta chains were found to be more clonally expanded and to have lower generation probabilities than equally common non-associated chains. HLA typing was unavailable for some donors at each locus, so association tests used only the typed subset. Strong co-occurrence of HLA alleles, especially DR and DQ, made assigning TCR associations to individual alleles difficult. A further reported finding was that TCR beta sequences accurately predicted the HLA-A and HLA-B alleles for most subjects in the first cohort. The classifier was reported to diagnose cytomegalovirus status with high specificity and sensitivity in both the original cohort and the validation cohort. A cluster of highly shared sequence variants was judged likely to be a technical artifact of the sequencing pipeline. While some public TCRs were present in many individuals, most TCR sequences turned up only very rarely across donors. In the study, roughly 160 TCR beta chains were listed as associated with cytomegalovirus. A later analysis reported that several top co-occurrence clusters appeared linked to parvovirus B19, influenza, CMV and Epstein-Barr virus. This cohort had only TCR beta chains sequenced, and the lack of alpha or paired-chain data limited which features could be detected. Immune exposure information for the cohort was limited to CMV serostatus. The 87-base-pair reads could not distinguish some IMGT-functional V segments, including TRBV6-2 and TRBV6-3, so those segments were excluded. In an earlier analysis of 587 of the donors, most TCR beta V segments appeared in productive rearrangements about 87% or about 30% of the time, broadly matching IMGT annotations. A later genetic analysis reported fewer N-insertions in productive TCRs among donors in an Asian-associated ancestry cluster than the roughly 700-donor mean. In a later analysis, the rate of TCR association differed among HLA loci, with DRB1 alleles having the most associated TCRs and HLA-C alleles having the fewest. V-gene and J-gene trimming of TCR beta chains was associated with a missense DCLRE1C variant in a later genetic analysis, and the association was replicated in an independent cohort. It was suggested by the authors that the approach could potentially be generalized to other disease states and immunological phenotypes. Correlated functional status among segregating V segments might be attributable to linkage disequilibrium, but an unknown experimental factor could not be ruled out. Because counts were too low, around 17 rarely observed V segments, including chromosome 9 orphons, were left out of the earlier analysis of roughly 600 of the donors. In vitro tests confirmed that a few of the cytomegalovirus-associated TCR beta chains recognize cytomegalovirus antigens. At a false discovery rate of 0.05, a later analysis linked 16,951 TCR beta sequences to specific HLA alleles. The presence/absence analyses assumed that sequencing depth was roughly uniform across donors, and that assumption may not be true. Most CMV-associated TCR beta chains appeared to be HLA-restricted in a later analysis, and the HLA associations seemed to be driven largely by CMV exposure.

The cohort consisted of some 670 healthy bone marrow donors. At the time of sampling, every cohort member was nominally healthy, though immune exposures that went unrecorded were likely present. The donor tested CMV seropositive and was one of the 289 seropositive cohort members. Every donor gave a peripheral blood sample, and the peripheral blood mononuclear cells from that sample were used for TCR beta sequencing. The Qiagen DNeasy Blood Extraction Kit was used to extract genomic DNA from the blood cell samples. Library construction relied on the immunoSEQ multiplex PCR assay. For the multiplex PCR, a mixture combining 60 forward primers for TCR Vbeta segments and 13 reverse primers for TCR Jbeta segments was used. Amplification of the CDR3 region of rearranged TCR beta genes was performed with a multiplex PCR assay on genomic DNA. The amplified TCR beta libraries were sequenced on the Illumina HiSeq System as 87-base-pair reads. The source study handled its data this way. A later analysis counted tens of millions of unique TCR beta chains across the roughly 700 repertoires, and some 11 million of these chains were shared by at least two donors. Raw reads were error-corrected and collapsed into unique sequences by a nearest-neighbor algorithm in which closely related sequences were merged to remove PCR and sequencing errors. Alignment of CDR3 sequences to IMGT reference sequences was used to assign V, D and J gene segments. For a sequence to be retained, at least a six-nucleotide match to both a V gene segment and a J gene segment was required. Rearrangements were classified as productive when the CDR3 lacked stop codons and remained in frame with V and J, and all other rearrangements were classified as non-productive. Following IMGT convention, CDR3 was defined as the stretch from the second conserved V-encoded cysteine to the conserved J-encoded phenylalanine. In an earlier analysis of around 540 of the donors, sequences lacking an unambiguous match to a single V gene segment were excluded. An earlier analysis of a few hundred of the donors called V segments functional above 56.7% productive rearrangements and segregating when the between-donor standard deviation exceeded 5%. A statistical classification framework was developed to diagnose cytomegalovirus status using the catalog of TCR beta chain sequences. In a later analysis, V and J genes were assigned by comparing TCR nucleotide sequences against IMGT/GENE-DB human TR gene sequences. In a later analysis, CDR3 sequences and most-parsimonious VDJ recombination scenarios were assigned using the TCRdist pipeline. A later analysis defined each TCR beta chain by its CDR3 amino acid sequence plus V-gene family, and excluded reads lacking a unique V-gene family. A later analysis removed nearly 600 highly shared, low-generation-probability nucleotide sequences to deal with suspected cross-contamination and a sequencing artifact. A later analysis calculated a clonal expansion index for each public chain from normalized within-repertoire ranks of inferred template counts. In a later analysis, generation probabilities were computed using a VDJ recombination model fitted to out-of-frame rearrangements, and the results were checked against IGoR. Hypergeometric tests were used in a later analysis to score TCR-TCR, TCR-HLA and TCR-CMV co-occurrence, with a repertoire-size bias correction applied to the TCR pairs. In a later analysis, false discovery rates were estimated by permuting HLA or CMV assignments 20 times. A later analysis grouped co-occurring TCRs with DBSCAN, adding TCRdist sequence similarity when clustering within HLA-allele-positive subsets. For co-occurrence clustering, repertoires with fewer than 30,000 or more than 120,000 public chains were excluded, along with roughly five repertoires with anomalous nucleotide sharing. TCRdb provides this immuneACCESS table in a form limited to in-frame rearrangements. Some clones are lacking; in checked studies, under half of them reflect an unresolved V gene, and why the rest are absent is not known. V and J calls and clone size are as listed in that table; D and trimming were resolved from the DNA. This sample holds around 67,000 clones; approximately 80% were observed only once. The top ten constitute about 8% of the sample.

For CDR1 and CDR2, the germline V gene lists SQVTM and ANQGSEA. The CDR3 runs 13 amino acids, cysteine and phenylalanine included. The CDR3 DNA has 39 bases and is translated from base 1. V is cut by 5 bases and J by 2 bases, and the space between the germline ends is 11 bases. The rearrangement combines TRBV29-1 with TRBJ2-3, and perhaps TRBD1 as D gene, on 6 matching bases. The sequence was collected from a man between 18 and 29 years old in good health and CMV-seropositive. The sequenced material came from PBMCs. Here the CDR3 is given as CSVSQGTTDTQYF. The bases are TGCAGCGTTTCCCAGGGGACCACAGATACGCAGTATTTT.